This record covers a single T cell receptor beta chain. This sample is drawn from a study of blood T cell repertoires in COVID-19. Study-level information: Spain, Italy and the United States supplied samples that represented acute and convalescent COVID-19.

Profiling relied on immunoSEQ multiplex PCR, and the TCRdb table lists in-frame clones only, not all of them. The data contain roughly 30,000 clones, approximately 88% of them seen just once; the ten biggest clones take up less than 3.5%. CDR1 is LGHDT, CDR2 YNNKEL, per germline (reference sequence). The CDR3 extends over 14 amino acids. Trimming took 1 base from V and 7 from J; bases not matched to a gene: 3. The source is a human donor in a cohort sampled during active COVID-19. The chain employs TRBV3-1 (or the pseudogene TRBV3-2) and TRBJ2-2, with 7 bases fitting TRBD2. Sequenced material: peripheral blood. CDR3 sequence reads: CASSQGEGIGELFF. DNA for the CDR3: TGTGCCAGCAGCCAAGGGGAGGGGATCGGGGAGCTGTTTTTT.